This entry concerns a single TCR beta chain. The CDR3 length is 16 residues. V dropped 1 base and J dropped 0 bases, with 10 bases sitting between them. CDR1 and CDR2 (germline): LGHNA, YNFKEQ. The data originate from a study of blood T cell repertoires in COVID-19. Study overall: Acute and convalescent COVID-19 specimens originated in the United States, Italy and Spain. Nucleic acid was either cDNA or gDNA, and it came from T cells, B-cell-depleted T cells, or PBMCs.

In the authors' workflow: Using reference gene primer amplification, nucleated cell counts were estimated. TCRdb keeps only in-frame clones here, not all; method: immunoSEQ multiplex PCR. V, J and clone size are taken as reported in that table, and D and trimming were inferred from the DNA itself. The sample carries around 200,000 clones, 70% to 90% recorded once. This TCR derives from a man between 25 and 39 years old with acute or convalescent COVID-19. The chain uses TRBV4-2 and TRBJ1-3, with D maybe TRBD1 (6 bases). What was sequenced was peripheral blood. The CDR3 is CASSQADSNSGNTIYF. CDR3 nucleotide sequence: TGTGCCAGCAGCCAAGCGGACAGTAACTCTGGAAACACCATATATTTT.